The clone carrying this TCR beta chain was seen a handful of times. Its antigen is undetermined. This specimen belongs to a study of cytomegalovirus exposure and HLA in healthy donors. Study conclusions and caveats: Later findings reportedly placed an Asian-associated ancestry cluster below the approximately 670-donor mean for N-insertions. The authors judged a highly shared variant cluster likely a sequencing artifact. Researchers counted 150 to 200 TCR beta chains as cytomegalovirus-associated.

Primers for the PCR totalled 60 Vbeta and 13 Jbeta. Sequenced by immunoSEQ multiplex PCR; TCRdb stores in-frame clones only, minus some. This table holds 190,000 or so clones, about 81% found once. Germline V gives CDR1 SGHDT, CDR2 YYEEEE. This CDR3 is 14 amino acids long. V was pared by 4 bases and J by 5 bases, with 12 bases between. Specimen: PBMCs. The TCR originated in a woman aged 50 to 60 in good health and CMV-seropositive. The genes are TRBV5-6 and TRBJ1-4; D call uncertain. The DNA of the CDR3 is TGTGCCAGCAGCCTCCGACTGAGAAATGAAAAACTGTTTTTT. Translated, it gives CASSLRLRNEKLFF.